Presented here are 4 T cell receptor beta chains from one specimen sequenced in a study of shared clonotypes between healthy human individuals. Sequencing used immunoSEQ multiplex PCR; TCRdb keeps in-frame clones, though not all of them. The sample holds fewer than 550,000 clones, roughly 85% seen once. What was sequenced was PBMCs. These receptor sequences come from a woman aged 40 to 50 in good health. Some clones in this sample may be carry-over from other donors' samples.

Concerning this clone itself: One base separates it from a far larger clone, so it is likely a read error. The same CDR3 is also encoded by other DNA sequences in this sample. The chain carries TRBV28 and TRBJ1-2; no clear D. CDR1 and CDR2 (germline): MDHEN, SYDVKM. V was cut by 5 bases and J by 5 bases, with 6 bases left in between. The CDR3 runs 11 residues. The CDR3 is CASSTSYGYTF. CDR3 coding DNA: TGTGCCAGCAGTACTAGTTATGGCTACACCTTC.

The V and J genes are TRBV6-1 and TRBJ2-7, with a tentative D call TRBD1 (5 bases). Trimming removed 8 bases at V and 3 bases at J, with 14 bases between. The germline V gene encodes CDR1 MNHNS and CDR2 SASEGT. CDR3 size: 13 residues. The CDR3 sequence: CASGLLTGYEQYF. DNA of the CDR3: TGTGCCAGCGGGTTATTAACAGGCTACGAGCAGTACTTC.

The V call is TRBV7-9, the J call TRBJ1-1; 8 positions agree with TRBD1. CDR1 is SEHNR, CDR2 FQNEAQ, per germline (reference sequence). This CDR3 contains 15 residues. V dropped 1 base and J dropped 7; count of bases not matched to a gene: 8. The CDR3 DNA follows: TGTGCCAGCAGCTTAGACAAGACAGGGGCCGATGAAGCTTTCTTT. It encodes CASSLDKTGADEAFF. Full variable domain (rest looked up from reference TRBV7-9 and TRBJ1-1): DTGVSQNPRHKITKRGQNVTFRCDPISEHNRLYWYRQTLGQGPEFLTYFQNEAQLEKSRLLSDRFSAERPKGSFSTLEIQRTEQGDSAMYLCASSLDKTGADEAFFGQGTRLTVV.

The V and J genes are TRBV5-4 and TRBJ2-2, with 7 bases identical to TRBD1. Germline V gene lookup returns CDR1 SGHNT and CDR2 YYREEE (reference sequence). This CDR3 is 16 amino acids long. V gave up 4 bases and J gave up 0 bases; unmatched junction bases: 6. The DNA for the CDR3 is TGTGCCAGCAGCGCCTACAGGGGTTCGAACACCGGGGAGCTGTTTTTT. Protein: CASSAYRGSNTGELFF.